The rows below give T cell receptor beta chains drawn from one sample of a study of blood T cell repertoires in COVID-19. TCRdb keeps only in-frame clones here, not all; method: immunoSEQ multiplex PCR. The sample lists roughly 160,000 clones; approximately 91% were seen once. Sequenced sample: peripheral blood. The receptor source for this set is a man younger than 30 with COVID-19, enrolled during active disease. CDR3s include the opening cysteine and the closing phenylalanine or tryptophan. The order of the fields is J gene, V gene, D gene, clone size, CDR3 protein, CDR3 DNA. D genes are given only for firm matches. Clone size, where shown, is once, few, many, or a class for clones that have expanded.

TRBJ2-7 | TRBV6-5 | TRBD1 | . | CASSSPGTGLYEQYF | TGTGCCAGCAGTTCCCCCGGGACAGGGCTTTACGAGCAGTACTTC
TRBJ2-7 | TRBV28 | . | . | CASSSGSRTYEQYF | TGTGCCAGCAGTTCGGGGAGCAGAACCTACGAGCAGTACTTC
TRBJ1-5 | TRBV28 | . | few | CASSFSGNQPQHF | TGTGCCAGCAGTTTTTCGGGAAATCAGCCCCAGCATTTT
TRBJ2-1 | TRBV10-3 | . | . | CATRGVGEGYNEQFF | TGTGCCACGCGGGGTGTGGGAGAAGGGTACAATGAGCAGTTCTTC
TRBJ2-7 | TRBV6-5 | . | once | CASRIDGTPYEQYF | TGTGCCAGCAGAATTGACGGGACACCGTACGAGCAGTACTTC
TRBJ2-7 | TRBV25-1 | . | . | CASREGQSYEQYF | TGTGCCAGCAGGGAGGGACAGTCCTACGAGCAGTACTTC
TRBJ2-1 | TRBV28 | . | . | CASSREGTGNFREQFF | TGTGCCAGCAGTCGGGAAGGTACAGGGAATTTCAGGGAGCAGTTCTTC
TRBJ2-1 | TRBV5-1 | TRBD2 | . | CASTLKTGGPRGNEQFF | TGCGCCAGCACCCTGAAGACGGGAGGGCCGCGGGGGAATGAGCAGTTCTTC
TRBJ1-4 | TRBV7-9 | TRBD1 | . | CASSSGQGGEKLFF | TGTGCCAGCAGCTCGGGACAGGGTGGGGAAAAACTGTTTTTT
TRBJ1-6 | TRBV15 | . | . | CATSRGGRDRPPLHF | TGTGCCACCAGCAGAGGGGGGCGAGACAGGCCACCCCTCCACTTT
TRBJ1-2 | TRBV4-2 | TRBD1 | . | CASARVRTGTGYGYTF | TGTGCCAGCGCCCGAGTAAGAACCGGGACAGGTTATGGCTACACCTTC
TRBJ1-2 | TRBV9 | . | . | CASSVEDSQNYGYTF | TGTGCCAGCAGCGTAGAGGACAGTCAAAACTATGGCTACACCTTC
TRBJ1-1 | TRBV4-1 | . | . | CASSQDLMEATEAFF | TGCGCCAGCAGCCAAGATCTCATGGAGGCCACTGAAGCTTTCTTT
TRBJ2-7 | TRBV6-2/TRBV6-3 | . | . | CASSYQEDYEQYF | TGTGCCAGCAGTTACCAGGAAGACTACGAGCAGTACTTC
TRBJ2-1 | TRBV24-1 | . | . | CATSEPQGSYNEQFF | TGTGCCACCAGTGAGCCGCAGGGTTCCTACAATGAGCAGTTCTTC
TRBJ1-1 | TRBV5-1 | . | . | CASSLSQGSNTEAFF | TGCGCCAGCAGCTTGAGTCAGGGATCGAACACTGAAGCTTTCTTT
TRBJ1-1 | TRBV19 | . | . | CASSMTVNTEAFF | TGTGCCAGTAGTATGACAGTTAACACTGAAGCTTTCTTT
TRBJ1-1 | TRBV4-1 | TRBD1 | . | CASSHPPGGTTEAFF | TGCGCCAGCAGCCACCCGCCAGGGGGAACTACTGAAGCTTTCTTT
TRBJ1-1 | TRBV3-1/TRBV3-2 | . | . | CASSPGVRNTEAFF | TGTGCCAGCAGCCCAGGGGTACGCAACACTGAAGCTTTCTTT
TRBJ2-7 | TRBV13 | . | . | CASSLVRDYEQYF | TGTGCCAGCAGCTTAGTACGGGACTACGAGCAGTACTTC
TRBJ2-2 | TRBV19 | . | . | CASTYPRGLNTGELFF | TGTGCCAGTACATACCCGCGGGGCTTGAACACCGGGGAGCTGTTTTTT
TRBJ1-1 | TRBV27 | TRBD1 | . | CASSKGDRSDTEAFF | TGTGCCAGCAGTAAGGGGGACAGATCGGACACTGAAGCTTTCTTT
TRBJ2-7 | TRBV7-9 | . | . | CASSPAEGFYEQYF | TGTGCCAGCAGCCCGGCGGAGGGGTTCTACGAGCAGTACTTC
TRBJ2-3 | TRBV3-1/TRBV3-2 | . | . | CASSPLGAGIPRSTDTQYF | TGTGCCAGCAGCCCCCTAGGCGCGGGGATTCCCCGGAGCACAGATACGCAGTATTTT
TRBJ1-1 | TRBV2 | . | . | CASKGDRTVNTEAFF | TGTGCCAGCAAGGGCGATCGGACAGTGAACACTGAAGCTTTCTTT
TRBJ2-1 | TRBV4-1 | TRBD1 | . | CASSRETGQGYNEQFF | TGCGCCAGCAGCCGAGAAACGGGACAGGGATACAATGAGCAGTTCTTC
TRBJ2-1 | TRBV12-3/TRBV12-4 | TRBD2 | . | CASTPPGGNEQFF | TGTGCCAGCACCCCACCGGGGGGCAATGAGCAGTTCTTC
TRBJ2-3 | TRBV5-4 | . | . | CASSLPPSMAEITDTQYF | TGTGCCAGCAGCTTGCCTCCCTCAATGGCGGAGATCACAGATACGCAGTATTTT
TRBJ1-4 | TRBV2 | . | . | CASSEWAGNEKLLF | TGTGCCAGCAGTGAATGGGCAGGGAATGAAAAACTGCTTTTT
TRBJ2-1 | TRBV28 | . | . | CASITRGYEQFF | TGTGCCAGCATCACTCGGGGTTATGAGCAGTTCTTC
TRBJ1-1 | TRBV12-3/TRBV12-4 | . | . | CASGWANTEAFF | TGTGCCAGCGGGTGGGCGAACACTGAAGCTTTCTTT
TRBJ2-5 | TRBV3-1/TRBV3-2 | . | . | CASSTRQAQYF | TGTGCCAGCAGCACCCGACAGGCCCAGTACTTC
TRBJ2-1 | TRBV14 | . | . | CASSLFQGSQPNNEQFF | TGTGCCAGCAGCCTATTTCAGGGGTCCCAACCAAACAATGAGCAGTTCTTC
TRBJ1-5 | TRBV12-2 | . | . | CASRLGDPGQSNQPQHF | TGTGCAAGTCGCTTAGGGGACCCGGGACAGTCCAATCAGCCCCAGCATTTT
TRBJ2-3 | TRBV11-2 | . | . | CASSFPSAGTTDTQYF | TGTGCCAGCAGCTTCCCTTCGGCGGGGACCACAGATACGCAGTATTTT
TRBJ1-4 | TRBV10-3 | TRBD1 | . | CAISEPDRGNEKLLF | TGTGCCATCAGTGAGCCCGACAGGGGGAATGAAAAACTGCTTTTT
TRBJ2-3 | TRBV15 | . | . | CATSEQGKVADTQYF | TGTGCCACCAGCGAACAGGGAAAAGTTGCAGATACGCAGTATTTT
TRBJ2-7 | TRBV19 | TRBD1 | . | CASGGQGGEQYF | TGTGCCAGTGGGGGACAGGGCGGCGAGCAGTACTTC
TRBJ2-1 | TRBV24-1 | . | . | CATSDLIDEQFF | TGTGCCACCAGTGATTTGATCGATGAGCAGTTCTTC